One and the same sample provided the 22 T cell receptor beta chains below, sequenced in a study of Ad26.COV2.S vaccination and SARS-CoV-2 variants. Clones were sequenced by immunoSEQ multiplex PCR, and TCRdb holds only the in-frame ones, with some missing. The data contain roughly 380,000 clones, 85% to 90% of them singletons. Treatment indicated: about 20 received Ad26.COV2.S at low or high dose, single or two shots; about 5 received placebo; per-sample allocation not given. On day 63 after the first injection, vaccine and placebo recipients gave samples. The starting material was peripheral blood, obtained in a trial of Ad26.COV2.S vaccine versus placebo. These receptors originate from a person between 18 and 65 years old who received the Ad26.COV2.S COVID-19 vaccine or a placebo.

This chain links TRBV28 with TRBJ1-1, with D possibly being TRBD1 (5 bases). The germline CDR1 and CDR2 sequences are MDHEN and SYDVKM. There are 17 residues in the CDR3. Deletions cut 5 bases from V and 4 bases from J, with 23 bases between. The CDR3 region is CASSPLGSRVGGTEAFF. CDR3 bases: TGTGCCAGCAGTCCCCTCGGATCCCGGGTGGGGGGCACTGAAGCTTTCTTT.

The chain combines TRBV2 with TRBJ1-5; 8 bases fit TRBD1. The V gene end was trimmed by 6 bases and the J gene end by 1 base; junction bases not matched to a gene: 5. The CDR3 is 15 residues long. Germline values: CDR1 SNHLY, CDR2 FYNNEI. Here the CDR3 reads CASSPGGLSNQPQHF. The CDR3, as DNA: TGTGCCAGCAGCCCAGGGGGCTTGAGCAATCAGCCCCAGCATTTT.

The chain is built from TRBV30 and TRBJ2-1; D ambiguous. CDR1 and CDR2 from the germline V gene are GTSNPN and SVGIG (reference sequence). This CDR3 has 11 residues. Trimming shortened V by 0 bases and J by 8 bases, and 5 bases separated the two germline ends. CDR3 sequence (DNA): TGTGCCTGGAGTGTCGGCGATGAGCAGTTCTTC. Residues: CAWSVGDEQFF.

This clone turned up a few times. The J gene is TRBJ1-3, the V gene TRBV3-1 (or the pseudogene TRBV3-2), with D possibly being TRBD1 (5 bases). The V gene's germline CDR1 is LGHDT and CDR2 YNNKEL (reference sequence). CDR3 size: 16 residues. Trimming removed 4 bases at V and 0 bases at J, with 13 bases between. The CDR3 loop is CASSPVGGLSGNTIYF. CDR3 in DNA: TGTGCCAGCAGCCCGGTGGGGGGTCTCTCTGGAAACACCATATATTTT.

V usage is TRBV30 and J usage is TRBJ2-6; D unresolved. The CDR3 runs 19 residues. In germline, CDR1 is GTSNPN, CDR2 SVGIG (reference sequence). Trimming took off 2 bases at V and 0 bases at J, with 20 bases between the two ends. The DNA for the CDR3 is TGTGCCTGGAGTATCGAGTTGACACTTTCTAACTCTGGGGCCAACGTCCTGACTTTC. Translation: CAWSIELTLSNSGANVLTF.

The chain links TRBV2 to TRBJ1-5, with D possibly matching TRBD1 (5 bases). The germline V and J ends were trimmed by 7 bases and 1 base, with 11 bases remaining between them. CDR1 and CDR2 (germline): SNHLY, FYNNEI. This CDR3 comprises 14 residues. The CDR3 is CASNGGMSNQPQHF. CDR3 coding DNA: TGTGCCAGCAATGGGGGGATGAGCAATCAGCCCCAGCATTTT. The full variable domain, rest sourced from reference TRBV2 and TRBJ1-5, is EPEVTQTPSHQVTQMGQEVILRCVPISNHLYFYWYRQILGQKVEFLVSFYNNEISEKSEIFDDQFSVERPDGSNFTLKIRSTKLEDSAMYFCASNGGMSNQPQHFGDGTRLSIL.

V is TRBV10-1 and J is TRBJ2-3; 10 bases fit TRBD2. V dropped 0 bases and J dropped 2; count of bases not matched to a gene: 14. CDR1 is WNHNN, CDR2 SYGVQD, per germline (reference sequence). The length of the CDR3 is 20 residues. The CDR3 protein is CASSESRAGGSLRPTDTQYF. The CDR3 DNA sequence: TGCGCCAGCAGTGAGTCGCGAGCGGGGGGGTCCCTAAGGCCCACAGATACGCAGTATTTT.

The chain has TRBV27 and TRBJ2-7, with D possibly being TRBD1 or TRBD2 (6 bases each). This CDR3 has 15 amino acids. From germline, CDR1 is MNHEY and CDR2 SMNVEV (reference sequence). V was trimmed by 5 bases and J by 2 bases, leaving 16 bases between them. The CDR3 region is CASSPGGGLAYEQYF. The CDR3 DNA is TGTGCCAGCAGTCCAGGTGGGGGGCTTGCCTACGAGCAGTACTTC.

V gene TRBV24-1 combines with J gene TRBJ2-1; TRBD1 is a possible D gene (5 bases). Germline V gene lookup returns CDR1 KGHDR and CDR2 SFDVKD. V was shortened by 3 bases and J by 5 bases, with 13 bases between the two germline ends. The CDR3 length is 15 residues. CDR3 amino acids: CATSDNLDNNNEQFF. The CDR3 region has the DNA TGTGCCACCAGTGATAACCTGGACAACAACAATGAGCAGTTCTTC.

CDR3 protein: CASSQVDTRPDTQYF. CDR3 DNA sequence: TGCGCCAGCAGCCAAGTGGACACCCGCCCAGATACGCAGTATTTT. V and J are TRBV4-3 and TRBJ2-3; tentatively, D is TRBD1 (5 bases). The CDR3 runs 15 residues. V dropped 1 base and J dropped 4 bases, with 12 bases sitting between them. Per the germline V gene, CDR1 is LGHNA and CDR2 is YSLEER.

This chain uses TRBV30 with TRBJ1-6; D might be TRBD1 (5 bases). V dropped 6 bases and J dropped 5 bases, with 11 bases sitting between them. CDR1 and CDR2 (germline): GTSNPN, SVGIG (reference sequence). The CDR3 spans 13 residues. The CDR3 is CACSRGNNSPLHF. The CDR3 DNA reads TGTGCCTGTTCAAGGGGAAATAATTCACCCCTCCACTTT. Full variable domain (outside the CDR3, taken from reference TRBV30 and TRBJ1-6): SQTIHQWPATLVQPVGSPLSLECTVEGTSNPNLYWYRQAAGRGLQLLFYSVGIGQISSEVPQNLSASRPQDRQFILSSKKLLLSDSGFYLCACSRGNNSPLHFGNGTRLTVT.

CDR3 DNA: TGTGCCAGCAGTAAGACTAGCGGGCGACAAGAGACCCAGTACTTC. Translation: CASSKTSGRQETQYF. V gene TRBV2 combines with J gene TRBJ2-5, with 10 bases fitting TRBD2. This CDR3 region has 15 residues. Unmatched junction bases numbered 5, after V lost 5 bases and J lost 2 bases. Germline values: CDR1 SNHLY, CDR2 FYNNEI.

This chain uses TRBV7-9 with TRBJ2-3, with D uncertain. The ends were cut back, 3 bases at V and 2 bases at J, with 15 bases in the middle. Germline CDR1 and CDR2: SEHNR and FQNEAQ (reference sequence). This CDR3 is built from 16 residues. CDR3: CASSFSPQEDTDTQYF. CDR3 in DNA: TGTGCCAGCAGCTTTAGCCCCCAGGAAGACACAGATACGCAGTATTTT.

The J gene is TRBJ1-6, the V gene TRBV27, with a possible D match to TRBD1 (6 bases). Germline V lookup: CDR1 MNHEY, CDR2 SMNVEV (reference sequence). Trimming left V 5 bases short and J 4 bases short, with 12 bases between. This CDR3 is built from 15 residues. DNA of the CDR3: TGTGCCAGCAGTGGCCAGGGGCTTTATAATTCACCCCTCCACTTT. Its protein is CASSGQGLYNSPLHF.

This clone was seen only a few times. The V call is TRBV5-1, the J call TRBJ1-2; D is unclear. Trimming shortened V by 0 bases and J by 7 bases, and 16 bases separated the two germline ends. Germline loops: CDR1 SGHRS, CDR2 YFSETQ. The CDR3 totals 15 residues. CDR3 sequence: CASSLETIDPGGYTF. DNA of the CDR3: TGCGCCAGCAGCTTGGAGACGATAGACCCGGGTGGCTACACCTTC.

This sequence joins TRBV7-2 and TRBJ2-1; 16 positions match TRBD2. The V segment lost 2 bases and the J segment 7 bases; nucleotides outside the gene matches: 11. The CDR3 consists of 19 residues. The germline gives CDR1 SGHTA, CDR2 FQGNSA. The CDR3 region has the DNA TGTGCCAGCAGCTTATACCTGGGACTAGCGGGGGGGATACGGAATGAGCAGTTCTTC. Its translation: CASSLYLGLAGGIRNEQFF. The variable domain in full, with the rest retrieved from reference TRBV7-2 and TRBJ2-1, is GAGVSQSPSNKVTEKGKDVELRCDPISGHTALYWYRQSLGQGLEFLIYFQGNSAPDKSGLPSDRFSAERTGGSVSTLTIQRTQQEDSAVYLCASSLYLGLAGGIRNEQFFGPGTRLTVL.

The chain joins TRBV28 to TRBJ2-2, with D possibly matching TRBD1 (6 bases). Deletions cut 6 bases from V and 4 bases from J, with 15 bases between. CDR3 size: 15 residues. CDR1 and CDR2 (germline): MDHEN, SYDVKM. CDR3 region: CASSDSGAVTGELFF. CDR3 coding DNA: TGTGCCAGCAGCGATTCAGGGGCCGTCACCGGGGAGCTGTTTTTT.

The chain carries TRBV3-1 (or the pseudogene TRBV3-2) and TRBJ2-2, with a possible D match to TRBD2 (6 bases). Germline CDR1 LGHDT, CDR2 YNNKEL (reference sequence). The V end was cut by 1 base, the J end by 5 bases, with 17 bases between. The CDR3 is 17 amino acids. The CDR3 DNA reads as TGTGCCAGCAGCCAAGGATCGAGCCAGGGAGGTACCGGGGAGCTGTTTTTT. Translated: CASSQGSSQGGTGELFF.

This chain joins TRBV3-1 (or the pseudogene TRBV3-2) and TRBJ2-1; D may be TRBD2 (6 bases). The ends were cut back, 4 bases at V and 7 bases at J, with 14 bases in the middle. The germline gives CDR1 LGHDT, CDR2 YNNKEL (reference sequence). CDR3 length: 14 amino acids. In nucleotides, the CDR3 is TGTGCCAGCAGCCCCTCGCGGGGTTGGAATGAGCAGTTCTTC. Translation: CASSPSRGWNEQFF.

This chain connects TRBV7-3 to TRBJ2-3, with D perhaps matching TRBD1 (6 bases). Germline-derived CDR1 and CDR2 are SGHTA and FQGTGA. The CDR3 consists of 13 residues. V shed 5 bases and J shed 4 bases, with 10 bases lying between them. The CDR3 DNA sequence: TGTGCCAGCAGCACCGGGACACCAGATACGCAGTATTTT. Amino acid sequence: CASSTGTPDTQYF.

In nucleotides, the CDR3 is TGTGCCAGCAGCTCCTCCCTTCAGGGGGCTTCCTACGAGCAGTACTTC. This gives the protein CASSSSLQGASYEQYF. The chain links TRBV11-2 to TRBJ2-7; 8 bases agree with TRBD1. CDR1 SGHAT and CDR2 FQNNGV come from the germline V gene. V gave up 4 bases and J gave up 1 base; unmatched junction bases: 9. The CDR3 sequence is 16 residues long.

The V gene is TRBV4-1, the J gene TRBJ2-3; the D gene is possibly TRBD1 (6 bases). V was clipped by 0 bases and J by 0 bases, with 10 bases between them. Germline CDR1 MGHRA, CDR2 YSYEKL. The CDR3 is 16 amino acids. CDR3 DNA: TGCGCCAGCAGCCAAGAGCCCCAGGGGAGCACAGATACGCAGTATTTT. Translating it yields CASSQEPQGSTDTQYF.